One and the same sample provided the 23 T cell receptor beta chains below, sequenced in a study of blood T cell repertoires in COVID-19. TCRdb's copy holds only in-frame clones and misses some; the assay was immunoSEQ multiplex PCR. The sample includes almost 350,000 clones, 88% of them seen just once. The material sequenced was PBMCs or T cells enriched from blood (not recorded which). These receptors originate from a woman aged 25-40 years who had been exposed to COVID-19.

The V gene is TRBV15, the J gene TRBJ2-1, with 12 nucleotides matching TRBD2. The CDR3 spans 13 residues. The ends lost 11 bases at V and 9 bases at J; junction bases unmatched: 8. Per germline, CDR1 LNHNV and CDR2 YYDKDF (reference sequence). The CDR3 DNA sequence: TGTGCCGTAAGACTAGCGGGAGTGGCTGAGCAGTTCTTC. The encoded protein is CAVRLAGVAEQFF.

The rearrangement uses TRBV27 and TRBJ1-5, with D possibly being TRBD1 (5 bases). The germline CDR1 and CDR2 sequences are MNHEY and SMNVEV (reference sequence). V shed 6 bases and J shed 1 base, with 10 bases lying between them. The CDR3 runs 14 residues. The CDR3 loop reads CASSQRDSNQPQHF. The CDR3 nucleotides are TGTGCCAGCAGCCAGCGGGACAGCAATCAGCCCCAGCATTTT.

This sequence joins TRBV27 and TRBJ2-5; possible D gene TRBD1, 6 bases. V lost 5 bases to trimming and J lost 7 bases, with 20 bases between them. Germline V gene sequence: CDR1 MNHEY, CDR2 SMNVEV (reference sequence). This CDR3 comprises 15 residues. The CDR3 reads CASSPARGRLWTQYF. DNA for the CDR3: TGTGCCAGCAGTCCGGCCAGGGGCCGGTTGTGGACCCAGTACTTC.

The rearrangement joins TRBV6-5 to TRBJ1-5, with D possibly being TRBD1 (5 bases). This CDR3 is built from 13 residues. From germline, CDR1 is MNHEY and CDR2 SVGAGI. The ends were cut back, 6 bases at V and 5 bases at J, with 11 bases in the middle. CDR3 nucleotides: TGTGCCAGCAGACGAGACAGTCATCAGCCCCAGCATTTT. It encodes CASRRDSHQPQHF.

This rearrangement joins TRBV4-2 to TRBJ1-2; D unresolved. V lost 0 bases, J lost 5 bases, and 16 bases lay in between. Germline lookup yields CDR1 LGHNA and CDR2 YNFKEQ. The CDR3 totals 16 residues. The DNA of the CDR3 is TGTGCCAGCAGCCAAGATGGTGGCGGCACATCATATGGCTACACCTTC. It encodes CASSQDGGGTSYGYTF.

The table lists this clone with a few counts. The chain is built from TRBV6-6 and TRBJ2-1; 7 nucleotides line up with TRBD2. The CDR3 is 16 residues long. V trimming: 4 bases; J trimming: 6 bases; junction bases outside the gene matches: 12. CDR1 and CDR2 (germline): MNHNY, SVGAGI (reference sequence). Written as DNA, the CDR3 is TGTGCCAGCAGTTCCCACGCAGGGCGGGGGTTCAATGAGCAGTTCTTC. Its translation is CASSSHAGRGFNEQFF.

The V and J genes are TRBV5-1 and TRBJ1-4; TRBD1 matches at 8 bases. Germline values: CDR1 SGHRS, CDR2 YFSETQ. The trim removed 3 bases at V and 6 bases at J, leaving 7 bases unmatched. The CDR3 extends over 15 amino acids. Here the CDR3 DNA reads TGCGCCAGCAGCTCTGGACAGGGCCGGGATGAAAAACTGTTTTTT. Its protein product is CASSSGQGRDEKLFF.

This clone was recorded only once. The J gene is TRBJ2-7, the V gene TRBV18; TRBD2 matches 7 bases. Germline assignment: CDR1 KGHSH and CDR2 LQKENI. This CDR3 has 14 amino acids. Trimming removed 6 bases from V and 5 bases from J; junction bases left unmatched: 10. The CDR3 DNA sequence: TGTGCCAGCTCTCCTAGCGGAGGCGGTGACGAGCAGTACTTC. It yields the protein CASSPSGGGDEQYF.

A few counts support this clone. The chain links TRBV9 to TRBJ1-2; no clear D gene. Germline V gene lookup returns CDR1 SGDLS and CDR2 YYNGEE. CDR3 length equals 17 residues. With 2 bases removed from V and 7 bases from J, the gap between germline ends came to 24 bases. CDR3 sequence reads: CASSVSGSGGERGGYTF. The CDR3 DNA reads as TGTGCCAGCAGCGTGAGCGGGTCGGGCGGAGAACGGGGTGGCTACACCTTC.

The chain uses TRBV2 and TRBJ1-2; maybe TRBD1 (5 bases). CDR3 length: 14 residues. V was shortened by 5 bases and J by 2 bases, with 12 bases between the two germline ends. Germline values: CDR1 SNHLY, CDR2 FYNNEI. CDR3 sequence (DNA): TGTGCCAGCAGTCATCCACAGGCCAACTATGGCTACACCTTC. As protein: CASSHPQANYGYTF.

This chain joins TRBV3-1 (or the pseudogene TRBV3-2) and TRBJ2-3; 12 bases fit TRBD1. V lost 5 bases, J lost 1 base, and 10 bases stayed unmatched. Germline V CDR1 and CDR2: LGHDT, YNNKEL (reference sequence). CDR3 length: 18 residues. CDR3 amino acids: CASSSRGTGGVGTDTQYF. For the CDR3, the DNA is TGTGCCAGCAGCTCACGGGGGACAGGGGGCGTCGGCACAGATACGCAGTATTTT.

For the CDR3, the DNA is TGTGCCAGCAGCTTGTTAGCGGATCAGTCCTACGAGCAGTACTTC. Residues: CASSLLADQSYEQYF. This chain joins TRBV5-6 and TRBJ2-7; tentative D call: TRBD2 (6 bases). Between the trimmed V and J ends, which lost 1 base and 1 base, there was a span of 12 bases. Germline V gene data show CDR1 as SGHDT and CDR2 as YYEEEE. The CDR3 sequence is 15 residues long.

CDR3 nucleotides: TGCGCCAGCAGCTCCAGGGGTTTTGGTCACGAGCAGTACTTC. As protein: CASSSRGFGHEQYF. The gene calls are TRBV5-1 and TRBJ2-7; tentatively, D is TRBD1 (6 bases). The CDR3 loop spans 14 amino acids. The germline CDR1 and CDR2 sequences are SGHRS and YFSETQ. V lost 3 bases and J 5 bases, leaving 15 bases between the germline ends.

DNA for the CDR3: TGTGCCAGCAGGAAAAGTTGTGACAGGGGGCCGAAGGGGGACAATCAGCCCCAGCATTTT. As protein: CASRKSCDRGPKGDNQPQHF. The J gene is TRBJ1-5, the V gene TRBV21-1; TRBD1 is the table's D call, not checked against the DNA. TRBV21-1 is a known pseudogene. CDR3 length equals 20 residues.

V gene TRBV5-1 combines with J gene TRBJ2-7, with D possibly being TRBD1 (6 bases). Looked up from germline, CDR1 is SGHRS and CDR2 is YFSETQ. This CDR3 comprises 13 residues. Trimming cost V 4 bases and J 4 bases, with 12 bases left between them. The CDR3 is CASSLNRDYEQYF. As DNA, the CDR3 is TGCGCCAGCAGCCTCAACAGGGATTACGAGCAGTACTTC.

The chain joins TRBV11-2 to TRBJ2-3; 9 nucleotides align to TRBD1. This CDR3 has 12 amino acids. Germline CDR1 and CDR2: SGHAT and FQNNGV. Trimming removed 5 bases from V and 6 bases from J; junction bases left unmatched: 0. The CDR3 is CASSGQGDTQYF. CDR3 sequence (DNA): TGTGCCAGCAGCGGACAGGGGGATACGCAGTATTTT.

This sequence joins TRBV5-8 and TRBJ1-4; D gene uncertain. The CDR3 contains 14 residues. Germline CDR1 is SGHTS and CDR2 is YDEGEE. Trimming took off 6 bases at V and 4 bases at J, with 13 bases between the two ends. CDR3 loop: CASNPDGLNEKLFF. CDR3 nucleotides: TGTGCCAGCAACCCGGACGGACTTAATGAAAAACTGTTTTTT.

The rearrangement uses TRBV5-1 and TRBJ1-6, with TRBD1 identical over 9 bases. Germline loops: CDR1 SGHRS, CDR2 YFSETQ. With V trimmed by 4 bases and J by 8 bases, 4 bases remained unmatched. The CDR3 sequence is 14 residues long. CDR3 nucleotides: TGCGCCAGCAGCGCCGGACAGGGGTATTCACCCCTCCACTTT. It specifies CASSAGQGYSPLHF.

The gene calls are TRBV11-2 and TRBJ1-2, with a tentative D call TRBD1 (6 bases). CDR1 SGHAT and CDR2 FQNNGV come from the germline V gene. This CDR3 region has 13 residues. Trimming removed 5 bases at V and 4 bases at J, with 11 bases between. The DNA for the CDR3 is TGTGCCAGCAGCCTGGACAGTTCCTATGGCTACACCTTC. This gives the protein CASSLDSSYGYTF.

The chain carries TRBV14 and TRBJ2-2, with 10 bases that match TRBD2. V lost 3 bases to trimming and J lost 5 bases; unmatched junction nucleotides: 6. The V gene's germline CDR1 is SGHDN and CDR2 FVKESK. The CDR3 spans 16 residues. The CDR3 spells CASSQIAGGATGELFF. CDR3 coding DNA: TGTGCCAGCAGCCAGATAGCGGGAGGCGCGACCGGGGAGCTGTTTTTT.

The J gene is TRBJ1-5, the V gene TRBV5-1; 8 positions match TRBD1. The trim removed 4 bases at V and 8 bases at J, leaving 11 bases unmatched. Per the germline V gene, CDR1 is SGHRS and CDR2 is YFSETQ. This CDR3 comprises 15 residues. The CDR3 protein is CASSLGQGGMEPQHF. For the CDR3, the DNA is TGCGCCAGCAGCCTCGGACAGGGAGGGATGGAGCCCCAGCATTTT.

This clone came up once. The chain recombines TRBV28 with TRBJ1-5; D not resolved. V shed 6 bases and J shed 6 bases, with 9 bases lying between them. The V gene's germline CDR1 is MDHEN and CDR2 SYDVKM. CDR3 length: 12 residues. The CDR3 spells CASSRGSQPQHF. The CDR3 DNA follows: TGTGCCAGCAGCCGTGGGAGTCAGCCCCAGCATTTT.

The CDR3 here is CASSPWESSGNTIYF. CDR3 DNA: TGTGCCAGCAGCCCATGGGAGAGCTCTGGAAACACCATATATTTT. The rearrangement joins TRBV7-8 to TRBJ1-3; D gene uncertain. Per the germline V gene, CDR1 is SGHVS and CDR2 is FQNEAQ. Deletions cut 5 bases from V and 0 bases from J, with 11 bases between. CDR3 length: 15 residues.